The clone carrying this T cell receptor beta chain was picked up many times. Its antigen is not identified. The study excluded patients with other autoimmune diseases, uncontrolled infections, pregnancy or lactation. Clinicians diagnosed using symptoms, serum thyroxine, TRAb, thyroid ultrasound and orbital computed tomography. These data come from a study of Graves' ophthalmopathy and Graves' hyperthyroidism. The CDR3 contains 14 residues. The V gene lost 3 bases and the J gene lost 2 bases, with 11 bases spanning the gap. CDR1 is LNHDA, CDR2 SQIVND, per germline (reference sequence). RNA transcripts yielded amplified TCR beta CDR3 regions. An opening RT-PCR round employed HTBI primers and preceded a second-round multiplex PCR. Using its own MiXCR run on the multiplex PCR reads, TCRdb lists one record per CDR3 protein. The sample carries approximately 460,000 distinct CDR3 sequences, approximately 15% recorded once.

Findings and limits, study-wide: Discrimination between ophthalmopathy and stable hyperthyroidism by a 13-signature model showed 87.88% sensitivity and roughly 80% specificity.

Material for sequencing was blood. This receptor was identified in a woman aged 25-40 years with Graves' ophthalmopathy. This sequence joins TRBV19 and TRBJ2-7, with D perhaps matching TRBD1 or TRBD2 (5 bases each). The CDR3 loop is CASSMSGAAYEQYF. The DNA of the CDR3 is TGTGCCAGTAGTATGTCCGGGGCGGCCTACGAGCAGTACTTC.